Sequencing of this T cell receptor (beta chain) was carried out in a study of cytomegalovirus exposure and HLA in healthy donors. The PCR employed 60 Vbeta primers together with 13 Jbeta primers. Repertoires were generated with immunoSEQ multiplex PCR, while TCRdb's copy carries only in-frame clones and drops some. The table has around 120,000 clones, about three fifths seen once. The V gene lost 1 base and the J gene lost 5 bases, with 11 bases spanning the gap. CDR3 length: 14 amino acids. Germline CDR1 and CDR2: LNHNV and YYDKDF (reference sequence). The clonotype comes from a man between 35 and 55 years old in good health and CMV-seropositive. The rearrangement links TRBV15 to TRBJ2-5, with a tentative D call TRBD2 (5 bases). Sequencing was carried out using PBMCs. CDR3 DNA sequence: TGTGCCACCAGCAGAGTGGACTCGGGGGAGACCCAGTACTTC. Translating it yields CATSRVDSGETQYF. Using reference TRBV15 and TRBJ2-5 for the parts outside the CDR3, the full variable domain is DAMVIQNPRYQVTQFGKPVTLSCSQTLNHNVMYWYQQKSSQAPKLLFHYYDKDFNNEADTPDNFQSRRPNTSFCFLDIRSPGLGDTAMYLCATSRVDSGETQYFGPGTRLLVL.